This T cell receptor (beta chain) was observed in a study of CD8+ T cells in alopecia areata. As the sequencing template, cDNA was produced by extracting RNA and reverse transcribing it. Data came from immunoSEQ multiplex PCR; TCRdb stores just in-frame clones and leaves some out. This sample has 110,000 or so clones, with approximately 59% found just once. CDR1 is MNHEY and CDR2 is SMNVEV in the germline V gene (reference sequence). Trimming took off 7 bases at V and 4 bases at J, with 19 bases between the two ends. The CDR3 runs 15 residues. This clone has a single count. The treatment is: oral pan-JAK inhibitor, 5-10 mg twice daily.

The chain carries TRBV27 and TRBJ1-1; unclear D gene. The source of this sequence is a human donor with alopecia areata. The sequencing used CD8+ T cells sorted from blood, collected at week 4, from a patient treated with tofacitinib. Here the CDR3 DNA reads TGTGCCAGCATCCTTAGCCCAGGTGGGGTCACTGAAGCTTTCTTT. Protein sequence: CASILSPGGVTEAFF.